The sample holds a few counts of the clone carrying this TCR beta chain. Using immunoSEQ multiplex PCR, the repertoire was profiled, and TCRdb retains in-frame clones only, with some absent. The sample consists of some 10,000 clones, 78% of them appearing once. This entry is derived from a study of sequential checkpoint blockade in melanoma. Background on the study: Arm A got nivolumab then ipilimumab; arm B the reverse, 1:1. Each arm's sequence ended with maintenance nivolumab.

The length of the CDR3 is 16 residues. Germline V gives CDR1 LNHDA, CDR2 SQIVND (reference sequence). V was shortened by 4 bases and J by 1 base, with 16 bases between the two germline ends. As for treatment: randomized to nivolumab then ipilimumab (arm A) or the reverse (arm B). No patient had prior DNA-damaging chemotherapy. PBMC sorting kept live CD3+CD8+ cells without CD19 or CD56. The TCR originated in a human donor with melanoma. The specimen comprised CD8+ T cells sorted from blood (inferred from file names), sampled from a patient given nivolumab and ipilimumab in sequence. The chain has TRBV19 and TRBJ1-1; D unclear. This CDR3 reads CASSSRRYTPNTEAFF. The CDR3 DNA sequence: TGTGCCAGTAGTAGTAGGCGGTACACACCGAACACTGAAGCTTTCTTT.